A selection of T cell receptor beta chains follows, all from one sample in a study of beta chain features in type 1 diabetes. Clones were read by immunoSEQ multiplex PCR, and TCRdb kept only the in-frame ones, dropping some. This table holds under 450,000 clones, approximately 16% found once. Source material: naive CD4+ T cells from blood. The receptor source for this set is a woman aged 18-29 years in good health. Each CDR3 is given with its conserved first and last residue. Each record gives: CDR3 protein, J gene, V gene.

CDR3: CASRSGTGGSYNEQFF
J: TRBJ2-1
V: TRBV5-4

CDR3: CATLASGTDTQYF
J: TRBJ2-3
V: TRBV10-3

CDR3: CATSRGRGVDYEQYF
J: TRBJ2-7
V: TRBV15

CDR3: CASSLPGGSTDTQYF
J: TRBJ2-3
V: TRBV11-2

CDR3: CASTGTSGRGREQYF
J: TRBJ2-7
V: TRBV2

CDR3: CSVVVQPNTEAFF
J: TRBJ1-1
V: TRBV29-1

CDR3: CASRRDSYQETQYF
J: TRBJ2-5
V: TRBV19

CDR3: CASSLVGGLISYEQYF
J: TRBJ2-7
V: TRBV7-2

CDR3: CASSLVTVYNEQFF
J: TRBJ2-1
V: TRBV7-2

CDR3: CASSFYTDTQYF
J: TRBJ2-3
V: TRBV7-2

CDR3: CASSPSGRKNTEAFF
J: TRBJ1-1
V: TRBV19

CDR3: CAWRIGTGKRF
J: TRBJ1-2
V: TRBV30

CDR3: CASSFIPSNTEAFF
J: TRBJ1-1
V: TRBV6-1

CDR3: CASSLVSRGNHQPQHF
J: TRBJ1-5
V: TRBV7-2

CDR3: CAWSREVNYGYTF
J: TRBJ1-2
V: TRBV30

CDR3: CASSPRDNYGYTF
J: TRBJ1-2
V: TRBV7-8

CDR3: CSVSDRGEQYF
J: TRBJ2-7
V: TRBV29-1

CDR3: CATSINQETQYF
J: TRBJ2-5
V: TRBV15

CDR3: CASSPASWEQYF
J: TRBJ2-7
V: TRBV18

CDR3: CASSGGTASYEQYF
J: TRBJ2-7
V: TRBV5-1

CDR3: CASSQNRGRGNEQFF
J: TRBJ2-1
V: TRBV25-1

CDR3: CASRGLRLARQETQYF
J: TRBJ2-5
V: TRBV11-2